The 10 T cell receptor beta chains presented below share a single source sample, sequenced in a study of cytomegalovirus exposure and HLA in healthy donors. Both 60 Vbeta primers and 13 Jbeta primers went into the PCR. The method was immunoSEQ multiplex PCR; TCRdb's version includes in-frame clones alone and lacks a portion of them. The sample has 150,000 to 200,000 clones; nearly 80% are singletons. Sequencing used PBMCs. These receptors all stem from a woman aged 40 to 49 in good health and CMV-seronegative.

The rearrangement uses TRBV7-2 and TRBJ1-1; D possibly corresponds to TRBD1 (5 bases). CDR3 length: 14 amino acids. Germline-derived CDR1 and CDR2 are SGHTA and FQGNSA. The ends were cut back, 5 bases at V and 1 base at J, with 11 bases in the middle. The CDR3 nucleotides read TGTGCCAGCAGCCTCCAGGGTACGAACACTGAAGCTTTCTTT. Its protein is CASSLQGTNTEAFF.

The chain joins TRBV7-9 to TRBJ2-2; 7 bases match TRBD1. Germline loops: CDR1 SEHNR, CDR2 FQNEAQ (reference sequence). The CDR3 extends over 16 amino acids. V shed 2 bases and J 2 bases; nucleotides not matched to a gene: 5. The DNA for the CDR3 is TGTGCCAGCAGCTTAACGGGACAGAGAAACACCGGGGAGCTGTTTTTT. It yields the protein CASSLTGQRNTGELFF.

This rearrangement joins TRBV5-1 to TRBJ1-5; TRBD1 aligns across 8 bases. The CDR3 spans 15 residues. With 5 bases clipped from V and 2 bases from J, the junction kept 6 bases outside the gene matches. Germline V gene data show CDR1 as SGHRS and CDR2 as YFSETQ. The CDR3 loop is CASRAETGGNQPQHF. The CDR3 DNA reads TGCGCCAGCAGGGCCGAGACAGGGGGCAATCAGCCCCAGCATTTT.

The gene calls are TRBV5-1 and TRBJ1-1; D perhaps matches TRBD1 (5 bases). The CDR3 is 14 residues long. The V end lost 0 bases, the J end lost 5 bases, and 11 bases lay between the germline ends. Germline lookup yields CDR1 SGHRS and CDR2 YFSETQ. The CDR3: CASSLEGRGTEAFF. The CDR3 DNA follows: TGCGCCAGCAGCTTGGAGGGGAGGGGAACTGAAGCTTTCTTT.

The V call is TRBV28, the J call TRBJ1-2, with 8 bases identical to TRBD1. Germline lookup yields CDR1 MDHEN and CDR2 SYDVKM. The CDR3 is 14 amino acids. J gave up 2 bases and V 4 bases, and 3 bases lay outside the gene matches. The chain's CDR3 is CASSSGQGNYGYTF. DNA of the CDR3: TGTGCCAGCAGTTCCGGACAGGGAAACTATGGCTACACCTTC.

V is TRBV6-1 and J is TRBJ1-2, with D maybe TRBD1 (5 bases). Germline CDR1 MNHNS, CDR2 SASEGT. The CDR3 has 14 amino acids. V gave up 1 base and J gave up 8 bases, with 14 bases separating them. CDR3 loop: CASSEVNDSSGYTF. CDR3 coding DNA: TGTGCCAGCAGTGAAGTAAACGACAGCTCAGGCTACACCTTC.

This chain connects TRBV5-6 to TRBJ1-2; 10 nucleotides align to TRBD1. The CDR3 sequence is 16 residues long. The V gene's germline CDR1 is SGHDT and CDR2 YYEEEE. Trimming took 4 bases from V and 4 from J; bases not matched to a gene: 10. For the CDR3, the DNA is TGTGCCAGCAGCCCTGGGACAGGGGCCTCCCGCTATGGCTACACCTTC. As protein: CASSPGTGASRYGYTF.

The table lists this clone with a count of one. V usage is TRBV7-9 and J usage is TRBJ2-4; 8 bases fit TRBD2. Germline CDR1 SEHNR, CDR2 FQNEAQ (reference sequence). V shed 8 bases, J shed 3 bases, and the junction held 12 bases outside the gene matches. The CDR3 has 16 amino acids. CDR3 loop: CASVKGGGPGKNIQYF. CDR3 coding DNA: TGTGCCAGCGTCAAGGGCGGGGGGCCGGGCAAAAACATTCAGTACTTC.

This chain joins TRBV18 and TRBJ1-5; 7 bases are shared with TRBD1. The CDR3 is 13 amino acids. V shed 5 bases, J shed 8 bases, and the junction held 6 bases outside the gene matches. CDR1 and CDR2 (germline): KGHSH, LQKENI. The CDR3 here is CASSTTGVEPQHF. In nucleotides, the CDR3 is TGTGCCAGCTCAACAACAGGGGTGGAGCCCCAGCATTTT.

This sequence joins TRBV13 and TRBJ2-5, with TRBD1 matching 7 bases. Trimming cost V 5 bases and J 5 bases; bases outside gene matches: 11. CDR3 length equals 15 residues. Germline CDR1 and CDR2: PRHDT and FYEKMQ (reference sequence). As DNA, the CDR3 is TGTGCCAGCAGCCCGGGACAGTGGTTGAGGGAGACCCAGTACTTC. This gives the protein CASSPGQWLRETQYF.